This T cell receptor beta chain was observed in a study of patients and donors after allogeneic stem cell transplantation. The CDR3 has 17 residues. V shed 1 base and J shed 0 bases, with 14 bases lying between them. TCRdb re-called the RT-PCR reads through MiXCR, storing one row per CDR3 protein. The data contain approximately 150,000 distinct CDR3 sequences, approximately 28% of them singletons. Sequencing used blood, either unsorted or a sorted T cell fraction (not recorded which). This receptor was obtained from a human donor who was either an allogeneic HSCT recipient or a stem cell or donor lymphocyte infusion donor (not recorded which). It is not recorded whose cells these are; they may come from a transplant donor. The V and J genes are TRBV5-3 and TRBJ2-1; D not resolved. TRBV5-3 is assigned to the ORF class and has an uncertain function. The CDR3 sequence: CARSLWPRHGSYNEQFF. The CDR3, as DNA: TGTGCCAGAAGCTTGTGGCCCCGGCATGGCTCCTACAATGAGCAGTTCTTC.